This T cell receptor beta chain emerged from a study of T-cell reconstitution after alpha-beta-depleted transplantation in children. For TCRbeta, the library was prepared with unique molecular identifiers. TCRdb processed the PCR reads anew with MiXCR; each CDR3 protein has one entry. The sample holds hundreds of thousands of distinct CDR3 sequences, more than 20% seen once. Study-wide findings and caveats: The authors attributed T-cell counts and diversity one year after transplant mostly to newly produced T cells. Surviving recipient T cells and thymic progenitors underlay high day-60 TCRbeta diversity in some patients. About two months after transplant, alpha-beta T cells reportedly came from several hundred expanded graft clones.

This clonotype was seen at least ten times. Its target is unknown. This CDR3 comprises 14 residues. Trimming left V 3 bases short and J 1 base short, with 9 bases between. Germline assignment: CDR1 ENHRY and CDR2 SYGVKD. The genes are TRBV10-3 and TRBJ2-5; no definite D call. The clonotype comes from a boy less than two years old who had a stem cell transplant for acute myeloid leukemia, so the T cells may come from the graft donor. The starting material was PBMCs, mostly from graft donor cells, obtained 360 days after TCRalphabeta/CD19-depleted stem cell transplant. CDR3 region: CAISEGSLQETQYF. The CDR3 DNA sequence: TGTGCCATCAGTGAAGGTAGCCTCCAAGAGACCCAGTACTTC.